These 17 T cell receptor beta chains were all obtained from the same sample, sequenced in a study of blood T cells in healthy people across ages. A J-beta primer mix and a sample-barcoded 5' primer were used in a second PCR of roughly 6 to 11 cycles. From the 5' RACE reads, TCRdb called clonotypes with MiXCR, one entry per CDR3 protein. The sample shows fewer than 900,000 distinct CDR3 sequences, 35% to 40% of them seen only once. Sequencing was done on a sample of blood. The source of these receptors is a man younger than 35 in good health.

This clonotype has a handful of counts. The CDR3 coding sequence is TGTGCCAGCGGGCCTCCGGGTGAAAATGGCTACACCTTC. It specifies CASGPPGENGYTF. This chain links TRBV25-1 with TRBJ1-2; D unresolved. This CDR3 region has 13 residues. CDR1 is MGHDK and CDR2 is SYGVNS in the germline V gene. V gave up 8 bases and J gave up 6 bases, with 16 bases separating them.

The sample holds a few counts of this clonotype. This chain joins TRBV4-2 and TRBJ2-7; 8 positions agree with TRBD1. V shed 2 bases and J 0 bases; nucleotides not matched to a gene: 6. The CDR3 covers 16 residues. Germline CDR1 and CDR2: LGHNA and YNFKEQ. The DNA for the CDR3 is TGTGCCAGCAGCCAACCGGGACAGGACAGCTCCTACGAGCAGTACTTC. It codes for CASSQPGQDSSYEQYF.

The CDR3 region is CASSLGQASKGDEQYF. The CDR3 DNA sequence: TGTGCCAGCAGTTTAGGGCAGGCTTCTAAGGGCGACGAGCAGTACTTC. The gene calls are TRBV12-3 or TRBV12-4 and TRBJ2-7; D unresolved. The V and J ends lost 1 base and 5 bases respectively, with 18 bases between them. This CDR3 region has 16 residues.

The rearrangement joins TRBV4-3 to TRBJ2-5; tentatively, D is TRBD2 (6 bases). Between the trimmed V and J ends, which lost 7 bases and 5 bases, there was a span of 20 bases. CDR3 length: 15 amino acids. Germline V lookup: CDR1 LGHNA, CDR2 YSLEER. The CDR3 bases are TGCGCCAGCACCCCGGCTCTAGGTCGGGGGGAGACCCAGTACTTC. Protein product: CASTPALGRGETQYF.

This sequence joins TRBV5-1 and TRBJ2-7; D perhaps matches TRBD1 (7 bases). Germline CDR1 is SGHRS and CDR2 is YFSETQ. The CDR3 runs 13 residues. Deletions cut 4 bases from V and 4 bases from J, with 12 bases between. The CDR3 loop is CASSAGQTYEQYF. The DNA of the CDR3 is TGCGCCAGCAGCGCGGGACAGACATACGAGCAGTACTTC.

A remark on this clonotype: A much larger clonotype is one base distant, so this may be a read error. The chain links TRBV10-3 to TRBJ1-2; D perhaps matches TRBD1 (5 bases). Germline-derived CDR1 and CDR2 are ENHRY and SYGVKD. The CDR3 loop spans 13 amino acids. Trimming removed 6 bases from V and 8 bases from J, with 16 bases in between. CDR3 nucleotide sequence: TGTGCCATCAGGAAAATCACAGGATGGGGCTACACCTTC. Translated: CAIRKITGWGYTF.

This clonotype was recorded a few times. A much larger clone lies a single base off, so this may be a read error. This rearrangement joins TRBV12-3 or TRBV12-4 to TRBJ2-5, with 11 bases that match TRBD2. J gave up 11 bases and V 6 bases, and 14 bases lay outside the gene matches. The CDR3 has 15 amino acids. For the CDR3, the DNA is TGTGCCAGCAGGGTACTAGCGGGGGAGTACAATGAGCAGTACTTC. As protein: CASRVLAGEYNEQYF.

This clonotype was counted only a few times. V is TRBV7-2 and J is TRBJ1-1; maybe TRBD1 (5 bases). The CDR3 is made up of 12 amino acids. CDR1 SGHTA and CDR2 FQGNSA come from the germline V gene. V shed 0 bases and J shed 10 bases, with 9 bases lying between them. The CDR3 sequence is CASSLAFRGAFF. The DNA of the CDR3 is TGTGCCAGCAGCTTAGCTTTTAGGGGAGCTTTCTTT. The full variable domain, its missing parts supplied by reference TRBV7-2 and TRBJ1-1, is GAGVSQSPSNKVTEKGKDVELRCDPISGHTALYWYRQSLGQGLEFLIYFQGNSAPDKSGLPSDRFSAERTGGSVSTLTIQRTQQEDSAVYLCASSLAFRGAFFGQGTRLTVV.

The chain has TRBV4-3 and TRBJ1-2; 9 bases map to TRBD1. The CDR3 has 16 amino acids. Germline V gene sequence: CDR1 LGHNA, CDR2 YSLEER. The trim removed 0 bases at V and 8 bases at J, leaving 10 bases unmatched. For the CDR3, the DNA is TGCGCCAGCAGCCAAGATCGCAGGACAGGGGATCGCGGCTACACCTTC. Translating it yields CASSQDRRTGDRGYTF.

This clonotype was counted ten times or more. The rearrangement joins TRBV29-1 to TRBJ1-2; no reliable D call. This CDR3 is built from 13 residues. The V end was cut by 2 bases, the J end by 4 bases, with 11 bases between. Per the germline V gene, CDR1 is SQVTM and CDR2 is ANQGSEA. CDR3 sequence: CSVEIVGSYGYTF. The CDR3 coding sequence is TGCAGCGTTGAAATAGTCGGAAGCTATGGCTACACCTTC.

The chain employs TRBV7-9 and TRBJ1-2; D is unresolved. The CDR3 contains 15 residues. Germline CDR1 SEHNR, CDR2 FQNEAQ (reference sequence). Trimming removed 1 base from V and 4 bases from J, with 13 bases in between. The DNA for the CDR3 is TGTGCCAGCAGCTTAGTAGGTGCGGGAGCCTATGGCTACACCTTC. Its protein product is CASSLVGAGAYGYTF.

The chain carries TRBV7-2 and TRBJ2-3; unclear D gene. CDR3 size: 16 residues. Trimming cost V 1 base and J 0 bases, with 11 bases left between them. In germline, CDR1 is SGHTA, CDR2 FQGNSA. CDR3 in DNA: TGTGCCAGCAGCTTAGTATCCGGGTCCAGCACAGATACGCAGTATTTT. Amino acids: CASSLVSGSSTDTQYF.

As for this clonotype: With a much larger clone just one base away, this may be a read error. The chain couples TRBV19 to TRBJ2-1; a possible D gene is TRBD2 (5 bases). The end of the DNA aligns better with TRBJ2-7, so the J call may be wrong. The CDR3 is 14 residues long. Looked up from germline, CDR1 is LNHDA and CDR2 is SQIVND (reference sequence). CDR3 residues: CASSMGSSYNEQYF. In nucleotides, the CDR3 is TGTGCCAGTAGTATGGGGAGCTCCTACAATGAGCAGTACTTC.

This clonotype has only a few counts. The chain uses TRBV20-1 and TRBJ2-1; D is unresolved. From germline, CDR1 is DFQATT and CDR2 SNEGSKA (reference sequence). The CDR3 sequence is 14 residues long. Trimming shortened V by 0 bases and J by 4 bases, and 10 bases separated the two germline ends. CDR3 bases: TGCAGTGCTAGAGATGGTCTGAATTACAATGAGCAGTTCTTC. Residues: CSARDGLNYNEQFF.

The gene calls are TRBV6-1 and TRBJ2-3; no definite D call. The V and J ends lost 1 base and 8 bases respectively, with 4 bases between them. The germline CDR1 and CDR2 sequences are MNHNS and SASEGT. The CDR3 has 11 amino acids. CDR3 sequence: CASSEESTQYF. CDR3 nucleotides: TGTGCCAGCAGTGAAGAGAGTACGCAGTATTTT.

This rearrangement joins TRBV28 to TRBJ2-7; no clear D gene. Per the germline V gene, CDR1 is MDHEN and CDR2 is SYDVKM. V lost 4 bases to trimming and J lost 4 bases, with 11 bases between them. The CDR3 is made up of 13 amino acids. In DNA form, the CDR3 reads TGTGCCAGCAGTTCGTTGTCTTTGTACGAGCAGTACTTC. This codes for CASSSLSLYEQYF.

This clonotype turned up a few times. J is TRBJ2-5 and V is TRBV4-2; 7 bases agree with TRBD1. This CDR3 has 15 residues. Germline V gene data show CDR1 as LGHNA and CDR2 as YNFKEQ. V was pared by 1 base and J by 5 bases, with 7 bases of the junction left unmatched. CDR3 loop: CASSQGSRGMETQYF. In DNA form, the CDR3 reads TGTGCCAGCAGCCAAGGATCCAGGGGGATGGAGACCCAGTACTTC.